Shown below are 9 T cell receptor beta chains from a single sample sequenced in a study of blood T cell repertoires in COVID-19. Clones were sequenced by immunoSEQ multiplex PCR, and TCRdb holds only the in-frame ones, with some missing. This repertoire shows 200,000 to 300,000 clones, about 82% found once; its top ten account for 9.1%. Sequenced input: PBMCs or T cells enriched from blood (not recorded which). The receptors were sampled from a woman aged 45-60 years with acute COVID-19.

A note on this clone: The sample carries other DNA sequences with the same CDR3. The rearrangement joins TRBV11-2 to TRBJ1-2; 7 bases are a match to TRBD1. There are 14 residues in the CDR3. The V gene end was trimmed by 1 base and the J gene end by 3 bases; junction bases not matched to a gene: 2. Per germline, CDR1 SGHAT and CDR2 FQNNGV. The CDR3 region is CASSLGQGDYGYTF. CDR3 DNA sequence: TGTGCCAGCAGCTTAGGACAGGGAGACTATGGCTACACCTTC.

The chain uses TRBV4-2 and TRBJ1-1; D remains unclear. This CDR3 is 19 amino acids long. Trimming left V 0 bases short and J 0 bases short, with 20 bases between. Germline assignment: CDR1 LGHNA and CDR2 YNFKEQ. CDR3 DNA: TGTGCCAGCAGCCAAGAGGTCAGGACCGACACGACTATGAACACTGAAGCTTTCTTT. Residues: CASSQEVRTDTTMNTEAFF.

This sequence joins TRBV6-2 or TRBV6-3 and TRBJ2-2, with 8 bases identical to TRBD1. This CDR3 comprises 17 residues. V shed 4 bases, J shed 5 bases, and the junction held 12 bases outside the gene matches. The germline gives CDR1 MNHEY, CDR2 SVGEGT. CDR3 sequence (DNA): TGTGCCAGCAGTTTAGGGACAGGAAGAGGAAAAACCGGGGAGCTGTTTTTT. This translates into CASSLGTGRGKTGELFF.

The chain employs TRBV7-2 and TRBJ1-2; D not resolved. Trimming removed 2 bases at V and 3 bases at J, with 4 bases between. The CDR3 is 12 amino acids. CDR1 and CDR2 (germline): SGHTA, FQGNSA. CDR3 amino acids: CASSLTDYGYTF. The CDR3 DNA follows: TGTGCCAGCAGCTTAACAGACTATGGCTACACCTTC.

The chain joins TRBV5-4 to TRBJ2-3, with 8 bases identical to TRBD1. The CDR3 spans 14 residues. V was pared by 4 bases and J by 3 bases, with 4 bases of the junction left unmatched. The germline V gene has CDR1 SGHNT and CDR2 YYREEE (reference sequence). CDR3 loop: CASSPGQGTDTQYF. The CDR3, as DNA: TGTGCCAGCAGCCCCGGACAGGGTACAGATACGCAGTATTTT.

This clone appeared a few times. The rearrangement uses TRBV4-3 and TRBJ1-1; maybe TRBD1 (5 bases). The CDR3 sequence is 15 residues long. V was trimmed by 4 bases and J by 0 bases, leaving 12 bases between them. CDR1 is LGHNA, CDR2 YSLEER, per germline. The CDR3 reads CASSLTVQMNTEAFF. DNA for the CDR3: TGCGCCAGCAGCCTGACAGTCCAAATGAACACTGAAGCTTTCTTT.

The chain uses TRBV7-9 and TRBJ1-1; maybe TRBD1 (6 bases). Germline assignment: CDR1 SEHNR and CDR2 FQNEAQ (reference sequence). The CDR3 sequence is 17 residues long. The V end was cut by 5 bases, the J end by 0 bases, with 19 bases between. The CDR3 DNA follows: TGTGCCAGCAGCCCTTGGCCGGGACATACAATGAACACTGAAGCTTTCTTT. Residues: CASSPWPGHTMNTEAFF.

This rearrangement joins TRBV4-3 to TRBJ1-5; the match to TRBD1 covers 9 bases. The germline CDR1 and CDR2 sequences are LGHNA and YSLEER. J gave up 6 bases and V 4 bases, and 7 bases lay outside the gene matches. The CDR3 runs 15 residues. CDR3 DNA sequence: TGCGCCAGCAGCCCTGAGAGACAGGGGGGTCAGCCCCAGCATTTT. Protein sequence: CASSPERQGGQPQHF.

This clone was seen more than once but under ten times. The chain employs TRBV15 and TRBJ2-7, with D perhaps matching TRBD2 (5 bases). Trimming left V 1 base short and J 2 bases short, with 12 bases between. CDR1 and CDR2 from the germline V gene are LNHNV and YYDKDF (reference sequence). This CDR3 region has 15 residues. This chain's CDR3 is CATSRVTGITYEQYF. The CDR3 coding sequence is TGTGCCACCAGCAGAGTAACGGGGATTACCTACGAGCAGTACTTC.